This T cell receptor (beta chain) emerged from a study of identifying expanded T cells in peripheral blood. Findings and caveats of the study: Variance in clone template counts between roughly 2-week samples significantly increased with total template count across all healthy donors.

Comments on this clone: Its specificity is not known.

Germline loops: CDR1 LGHNT, CDR2 FRNRAP. The junction had 7 bases not matched to a gene; V was cut back by 3 bases and J by 2 bases. The CDR3 sequence is 16 residues long. The method was immunoSEQ multiplex PCR; TCRdb's version includes in-frame clones alone and lacks a portion of them. The sample records approximately 100,000 clones, approximately 90% being singletons. The clonotype was recovered from a person aged 18 to 70 in good health. This rearrangement joins TRBV12-5 to TRBJ1-5; 7 bases match TRBD1. Specimen: blood. Here the CDR3 reads CASGFSTGVGNQPQHF. In nucleotides, the CDR3 is TGTGCTAGTGGTTTCTCCACAGGGGTGGGCAATCAGCCCCAGCATTTT.